Each of the 19 T cell receptor beta chains below was sequenced from the same sample in a study of blood T cell repertoires in COVID-19. Sequencing used immunoSEQ multiplex PCR; TCRdb keeps in-frame clones, though not all of them. Of 150,000 to 200,000 clones in the sample, roughly 87% are singletons; the top ten hold 1.5% to 2%. The specimen sequenced was peripheral blood. The receptors originated from a man aged 18 to 30 who had recovered from COVID-19.

The gene calls are TRBV18 and TRBJ2-7; 11 positions agree with TRBD1. With V trimmed by 3 bases and J by 5 bases, 3 bases remained unmatched. The CDR3 runs to 14 residues. Germline assignment: CDR1 KGHSH and CDR2 LQKENI. The CDR3 here is CASSPGTGGDEQYF. In DNA, the CDR3 is TGTGCCAGCTCACCGGGGACAGGGGGGGACGAGCAGTACTTC.

CDR3 residues: CASSYGGLHTEAFF. The CDR3 bases are TGTGCCAGCAGTTACGGAGGGCTGCACACTGAAGCTTTCTTT. The chain joins TRBV6-5 to TRBJ1-1; no firm D call. The CDR3 consists of 14 residues. The germline CDR1 and CDR2 sequences are MNHEY and SVGAGI. The ends were cut back, 2 bases at V and 3 bases at J, with 10 bases in the middle.

The rearrangement uses TRBV7-8 and TRBJ1-2; D is unclear. V was clipped by 4 bases and J by 3 bases, with 18 bases between them. The CDR3 length is 16 residues. Germline lookup yields CDR1 SGHVS and CDR2 FQNEAQ. CDR3 sequence: CASSSYPRPEDYGYTF. The CDR3 DNA sequence: TGTGCCAGCAGCTCTTACCCAAGACCCGAGGACTATGGCTACACCTTC.

Only one count was recorded for this clone. This chain connects TRBV21-1 to TRBJ2-5; the tabulated D call, TRBD1, remains unverified against the DNA. TRBV21-1 is labeled a pseudogene. This CDR3 comprises 17 residues. The CDR3 loop reads CASSKARDRGRRKTQYF. The CDR3 bases are TGTGCCAGCAGCAAAGCGCGGGACAGGGGGCGCAGAAAGACCCAGTACTTC.

This clone came up once. This chain connects TRBV24-1 to TRBJ1-2, with 9 bases aligning to TRBD1. The J segment lost 6 bases and the V segment lost 3 bases, leaving 4 bases of the junction unmatched. CDR1 and CDR2 (germline): KGHDR, SFDVKD. The CDR3 is made up of 14 amino acids. The CDR3 here is CATSDPDRGDGYTF. The CDR3 DNA follows: TGTGCCACCAGTGATCCGGACAGGGGAGATGGCTACACCTTC.

The rearrangement uses TRBV5-1 and TRBJ2-1; TRBD1 matches 9 bases. The CDR3 length is 14 residues. The V segment lost 5 bases and the J segment 7 bases; nucleotides outside the gene matches: 7. Germline CDR1 SGHRS, CDR2 YFSETQ. The CDR3 loop is CASSPGTGFNEQFF. CDR3 in DNA: TGCGCCAGCAGTCCCGGGACAGGGTTTAATGAGCAGTTCTTC.

V and J are TRBV7-8 and TRBJ2-7; D is possibly TRBD2 (6 bases). CDR3 length: 16 amino acids. Germline V CDR1 and CDR2: SGHVS, FQNEAQ. The V end was cut by 5 bases, the J end by 2 bases, with 19 bases between. Here the CDR3 reads CASSPAGGNWAYEQYF. For the CDR3, the DNA is TGTGCCAGCAGCCCAGCGGGCGGGAATTGGGCCTACGAGCAGTACTTC.

The V call is TRBV4-3, the J call TRBJ1-1; D gene uncertain. Germline V CDR1 and CDR2: LGHNA, YSLEER. The CDR3 is made up of 14 amino acids. Trimming pared 1 base from V and 1 base from J, leaving 7 bases between. CDR3 region: CASSQGGENTEAFF. CDR3 sequence (DNA): TGCGCCAGCAGCCAAGGGGGAGAGAACACTGAAGCTTTCTTT.

The J gene is TRBJ2-2, the V gene TRBV19, with 7 bases lining up with TRBD1. With 6 bases clipped from V and 5 bases from J, the junction kept 15 bases outside the gene matches. From germline, CDR1 is LNHDA and CDR2 SQIVND (reference sequence). The CDR3 length is 17 residues. This CDR3 is CASSFSGTAPSTGELFF. In DNA form, the CDR3 reads TGTGCCAGTAGCTTCTCAGGGACAGCCCCCTCAACCGGGGAGCTGTTTTTT.

The rearrangement joins TRBV6-6 to TRBJ2-7, with 12 positions matching TRBD1. V lost 4 bases and J lost 6; bases outside the gene matches: 10. Germline V CDR1 and CDR2: MNHNY, SVGAGI (reference sequence). The CDR3 is 16 residues long. The CDR3 nucleotides read TGTGCCAGCAGTTTTAATCCGGGACAGGGGGCCCGCGAGCAGTACTTC. This gives the protein CASSFNPGQGAREQYF.

The V call is TRBV4-2, the J call TRBJ2-7, with a tentative D call TRBD2 (5 bases). Trimming cost V 0 bases and J 3 bases, with 12 bases left between them. Germline V gene data show CDR1 as LGHNA and CDR2 as YNFKEQ. This CDR3 has 15 residues. CDR3 loop: CASSQDRTDFYEQYF. The CDR3 bases are TGTGCCAGCAGCCAAGATAGGACGGACTTCTACGAGCAGTACTTC.

This clone has a count of ten or more. The rearrangement joins TRBV7-3 to TRBJ2-1; TRBD2 matches at 12 bases. The V and J ends lost 0 bases and 6 bases, in that order; junction bases with no gene match: 9. Germline V lookup: CDR1 SGHTA, CDR2 FQGTGA. The CDR3 has 18 residues. CDR3: CASSLTASGRAGGNEQFF. As DNA, the CDR3 is TGTGCCAGCAGCTTAACCGCTAGCGGGAGGGCCGGGGGCAATGAGCAGTTCTTC.

This chain links TRBV27 with TRBJ2-7; D gene uncertain. This CDR3 comprises 14 residues. Trimming took off 5 bases at V and 0 bases at J, with 11 bases between the two ends. Germline CDR1 and CDR2: MNHEY and SMNVEV (reference sequence). The CDR3 loop is CASSQSHFSYEQYF. CDR3 sequence (DNA): TGTGCCAGCAGTCAGTCACATTTCTCCTACGAGCAGTACTTC.

The V and J genes are TRBV14 and TRBJ1-3, with 7 bases identical to TRBD1. The V segment lost 0 bases and the J segment 4 bases; nucleotides outside the gene matches: 9. The CDR3 is 17 amino acids. Germline CDR1 is SGHDN and CDR2 is FVKESK. In DNA, the CDR3 is TGTGCCAGCAGCCAAGATTTACAGGGGAGATTCGGAAACACCATATATTTT. This translates into CASSQDLQGRFGNTIYF.

The rearrangement joins TRBV6-5 to TRBJ1-3; D remains ambiguous. Trimming shortened V by 8 bases and J by 5 bases, and 13 bases separated the two germline ends. Looked up from germline, CDR1 is MNHEY and CDR2 is SVGAGI. This CDR3 has 13 amino acids. CDR3 in amino acids: CASGGPARNTIYF. The CDR3, as DNA: TGTGCCAGCGGAGGACCGGCGAGAAACACCATATATTTT.

The chain recombines TRBV11-2 with TRBJ2-6, with D possibly matching TRBD2 (5 bases). V was cut by 2 bases and J by 0 bases, with 14 bases left in between. The CDR3 extends over 18 amino acids. Germline CDR1 SGHAT, CDR2 FQNNGV. CDR3 residues: CASSLPRGPSSGANVLTF. DNA for the CDR3: TGTGCCAGCAGCTTACCCCGGGGTCCCTCCTCTGGGGCCAACGTCCTGACTTTC.

About this clone itself: Other DNA sequences in this sample translate to the same CDR3. The genes are TRBV28 and TRBJ2-7; D call uncertain. Germline V gene lookup returns CDR1 MDHEN and CDR2 SYDVKM. This CDR3 comprises 11 residues. Trimming shortened V by 3 bases and J by 3 bases, and 3 bases separated the two germline ends. The CDR3 coding sequence is TGTGCCAGCAGTTTTCGCTACGAGCAGTACTTC. Translating gives CASSFRYEQYF.

This chain uses TRBV28 with TRBJ1-1, with D maybe TRBD1 (5 bases). With 5 bases removed from V and 0 bases from J, the gap between germline ends came to 13 bases. CDR3 size: 15 residues. CDR1 and CDR2 from the germline V gene are MDHEN and SYDVKM. CDR3 protein: CASSPRQSMNTEAFF. In nucleotides, the CDR3 is TGTGCCAGCAGTCCCCGACAGTCCATGAACACTGAAGCTTTCTTT.

The genes are TRBV5-1 and TRBJ2-7; 8 bases map to TRBD1. CDR1 SGHRS and CDR2 YFSETQ come from the germline V gene. This CDR3 contains 14 residues. Losses at the gene ends were 4 bases for V and 6 bases for J; bases not matched to a gene: 9. The DNA for the CDR3 is TGCGCCAGCAGCCCGAGACAGGGGTTGGGCGAGCAGTACTTC. Encoded protein: CASSPRQGLGEQYF.